This T cell receptor beta chain was profiled in a study of control samples from healthy donors and cancer patients (dated by TCRdb to 2018 to 2020). In regard to this clone: Its target antigen remains unknown. No per-base quality is available; no much larger clone lies one base away.

CDR3 length: 14 amino acids, cysteine to phenylalanine. The CDR3 DNA has 42 bases and is translated from base 1. CDR1 and CDR2 are drawn from the germline V gene (reference sequence): GTSNPN, SVGIG. V loses 2 bases, J loses 3 bases, and the germline ends lie 13 bases apart. Library creation used the immunoSEQ multiplex PCR assay. In TCRdb, the immuneACCESS table is reduced to in-frame sequences with V and J assigned. These tables do not hold every clone; where another copy was compared, an unresolved V gene accounts for under half, and the others remain unexplained. Present in this sample are under 130,000 clones, more than 85% of which were seen just once. The ten largest clones capture 15% to 20% of the sample.

The sequencing sample was made of PBMCs. The clonotype was recovered from a man in his 60s with lung cancer. The rearrangement joined TRBV30 to TRBJ2-5; the D gene could be TRBD1 or TRBD2, each one agreeing over 5 bases. The sequenced DNA is TGTGCCTGGAGTAGGGGATTGGGGGAAGAGACCCAGTACTTC. This sequence encodes CAWSRGLGEETQYF.